These T cell receptor beta chains were read from a single sample in a study of cytomegalovirus exposure and HLA in healthy donors. Libraries were prepared by immunoSEQ multiplex PCR; TCRdb keeps only in-frame clonotypes and omits some of them. The sample includes about 160,000 clones, roughly 80% of them seen just once. The sequencing input was PBMCs. The origin of the receptors is a woman aged 45-59 years in good health and CMV-seronegative. CDR3s include the opening cysteine and the closing phenylalanine or tryptophan. A D gene is named only where the DNA matches it firmly. Size values are once, few and many counts, or a class for expanded clones, and some rows have none.

j_call | clone_size | d_call | v_call | cdr3_nt | cdr3_aa
TRBJ1-5 | . | . | TRBV18 | TGTGCCAGCTCACCCTCGGGAGGGGCGAATCAGCCCCAGCATTTT | CASSPSGGANQPQHF
TRBJ1-1 | . | TRBD1 | TRBV29-1 | TGCAGCGCCGGACAGGGAGGGGACACTGAAGCTTTCTTT | CSAGQGGDTEAFF
TRBJ2-5 | . | . | TRBV11-2 | TGTGCCAGCAGCTTAGATGGTCCAGGGAAAGAGACCCAGTACTTC | CASSLDGPGKETQYF
TRBJ1-1 | . | . | TRBV21-1 | TGTGCCAGCAGCAGGTTATACAGGGGGCCCAGCACTGAAGCTTTCTTT | CASSRLYRGPSTEAFF
TRBJ1-1 | . | . | TRBV4-2 | TGTGCCAGCAGCCAAGATCTCAGTTTCTCGAACACTGAAGCTTTCTTT | CASSQDLSFSNTEAFF
TRBJ2-5 | . | TRBD1 | TRBV29-1 | TGCAGCTTTTCGGGACAGGGGTTTGAGACCCAGTACTTC | CSFSGQGFETQYF
TRBJ1-1 | . | . | TRBV6-6 | TGTGCCAGCAGTTACGAGAGGGCGAAAGCTTTCTTT | CASSYERAKAFF
TRBJ1-2 | . | TRBD1 | TRBV6-5 | TGTGCCAGCAGCCCCGGGACAGGAGGCGGCTACACCTTC | CASSPGTGGGYTF
TRBJ2-1 | . | TRBD1 | TRBV28 | TGTGCCAGCAGTCCTCCGGGACAGGGGTACAATGAGCAGTTCTTC | CASSPPGQGYNEQFF
TRBJ2-7 | once | TRBD1 | TRBV6-5 | TGTGCCAGCAGCCCCGTCGGGACAGGGGTCTTCGAGCAGTACTTC | CASSPVGTGVFEQYF
TRBJ1-4 | . | . | TRBV15 | TGTGCCACCAGCGTCTCAACTAATGAAAAACTGTTTTTT | CATSVSTNEKLFF
TRBJ2-3 | . | TRBD2 | TRBV27 | TGTGCCAGCAGCGGACTAGCGGGAGAAGAGTATTTT | CASSGLAGEEYF
TRBJ2-2 | . | . | TRBV29-1 | TGCAGCGTTGCCCGGGGGAACACCGGGGAGCTGTTTTTT | CSVARGNTGELFF
TRBJ1-1 | . | . | TRBV25-1 | TGTGCCAGCAGTGATCAGAGGCCCACTGAAGCTTTCTTT | CASSDQRPTEAFF
TRBJ1-2 | . | . | TRBV7-9 | TGTGCCTTGAGGGCTAACTATGGCTACACCTTC | CALRANYGYTF
TRBJ1-5 | . | . | TRBV19 | TGTGCCAGTACCCCGCGCGGGGAGGGGAAGCCCCAGCATTTT | CASTPRGEGKPQHF
TRBJ2-7 | once | . | TRBV11-2 | TGTGCCAGCAGCTTAGTTGAGGGCCACGGCGAGCAGTACTTC | CASSLVEGHGEQYF
TRBJ1-4 | once | . | TRBV15 | TGTGCCACCAGCAGTGATGACTGGAGAATTAATGAAAAACTGTTTTTT | CATSSDDWRINEKLFF
TRBJ2-7 | . | . | TRBV27 | TGTGCCAGCAGCCCAACAGGGAGTGGATACGAGCAGTGCTTC | CASSPTGSGYEQCF
TRBJ1-1 | . | TRBD1 | TRBV9 | TGTGCCAGCAGCGTAGGGGCAGGGGGCGTGAGCACTGAAGCTTTCTTT | CASSVGAGGVSTEAFF
TRBJ1-1 | . | . | TRBV6-6 | TGTGCCAGCAGGTTACCGGTGGACACTGAAGCTTTCTTT | CASRLPVDTEAFF
TRBJ2-2 | . | . | TRBV7-3 | TGTGCCAGCAGCTTATTTGAGGCCGGGGAGCTGTTTTTT | CASSLFEAGELFF
TRBJ1-6 | . | . | TRBV6-1 | TGTGCCAGCAGTGCAAGGCCACTACAGGGTTCACCCCTCCACTTT | CASSARPLQGSPLHF
TRBJ1-2 | . | . | TRBV21-1 | TGTGCCAGCAGCCTAAGTCGACTTGACCACTCCCTAAACTATGGCTACACCTTC | CASSLSRLDHSLNYGYTF
TRBJ2-7 | few | . | TRBV7-9 | TGTGCCAGCAGCTTTCCGGCGGGAGAGCAGTACTTC | CASSFPAGEQYF
TRBJ2-7 | . | TRBD2 | TRBV7-2 | TGTGCCAGCAGCCGCCGGACTAGCGCTAATCCCTACGAGCAGTACTTC | CASSRRTSANPYEQYF
TRBJ2-2 | . | . | TRBV27 | TGTGCCAGCAGGGACGACAGCAGGGCTCGAACCGGGGAGCTGTTTTTT | CASRDDSRARTGELFF
TRBJ2-7 | . | TRBD1 | TRBV19 | TGTGCCAGTAGTAGCGGGACAGGGCACTACGAGCAGTACTTC | CASSSGTGHYEQYF
TRBJ1-5 | many | . | TRBV7-9 | TGTGCCAGCAGCTTAGTGGGCCCTGGGCAGCCCCAGCATTTT | CASSLVGPGQPQHF
TRBJ1-1 | . | . | TRBV7-8 | TGTGCCAGCAGCTCGGGTCTGGGCACTGAAGCTTTCTTT | CASSSGLGTEAFF
TRBJ2-7 | . | . | TRBV4-2 | TGTGCCAGCAGCCAATCCCTCTCCGGGTCCCGAGGGGAGCAGTACTTC | CASSQSLSGSRGEQYF
TRBJ1-5 | . | . | TRBV10-3 | TGTGCCATCAGCACCGAGGCCAATCAGCCCCAGCATTTT | CAISTEANQPQHF
TRBJ1-1 | . | TRBD1 | TRBV27 | TGTGCCAGCAGTTTATTCACAGGGGGACGCAGTGAAGCTTTCTTT | CASSLFTGGRSEAFF
TRBJ2-3 | . | TRBD2 | TRBV19 | TGTGCCAGTAGTAGCGGGGGGGGCACAGATACGCAGTATTTT | CASSSGGGTDTQYF
TRBJ1-1 | . | . | TRBV19 | TGTGCCAGTAGTATTAAGGGGACTACCTTCTTT | CASSIKGTTFF
TRBJ1-2 | . | TRBD1 | TRBV27 | TGTGCCAGCAGTCCCCAGGGACAGGACCCGCTAGGCTATGGCTACACCTTC | CASSPQGQDPLGYGYTF
TRBJ1-1 | once | . | TRBV2 | TGTGCCAGCAGGATAGTGACTGAAGCTTTCTTT | CASRIVTEAFF
TRBJ1-5 | . | . | TRBV28 | TGTGCCAGCGCCTCAGGGAACAATCAGCCCCAGCATTTT | CASASGNNQPQHF
TRBJ1-1 | . | . | TRBV5-4 | TGTGCCAGCAGCTTAGGAGGGGTGGGGGGCACTGAAGCTTTCTTT | CASSLGGVGGTEAFF
TRBJ2-1 | . | TRBD2 | TRBV10-3 | TGTGCCATCAACCTGCGGGGGGCGGACAATGAGCAGTTCTTC | CAINLRGADNEQFF
TRBJ1-2 | . | TRBD1 | TRBV5-6 | TGTGCCAGCAGGGGGACAGGGGGGAGGAACTATGGCTACACCTTC | CASRGTGGRNYGYTF
TRBJ1-1 | . | TRBD1 | TRBV19 | TGTGCCAGTAGTCACCAGGGGGGCACTGAAGCTTTCTTT | CASSHQGGTEAFF
TRBJ1-1 | . | . | TRBV27 | TGTGCCAGCAGTTTAACTGGGAACACTGAAGCTTTCTTT | CASSLTGNTEAFF
TRBJ1-1 | few | . | TRBV12-5 | TGTGCTAGTGGTACACAGGGAGGGGAAACTGAAGCTTTCTTT | CASGTQGGETEAFF
TRBJ1-2 | few | TRBD1 | TRBV11-2 | TGTGCCAGCAGCTTAGTTCGAGGGGGCGAGTTTTCTAACTATGGCTACACCTTC | CASSLVRGGEFSNYGYTF
TRBJ2-1 | . | TRBD1 | TRBV12-5 | TGTGCTAGTGGGACAGGGGGTTTCGGTGAGCAGTTCTTC | CASGTGGFGEQFF
TRBJ1-1 | . | TRBD1 | TRBV27 | TGTGCCAGCAGTTTAATCGGACAGGAGAACACTGAAGCTTTCTTT | CASSLIGQENTEAFF
TRBJ1-5 | . | TRBD1 | TRBV28 | TGTGCCAGCAGTTTATTGAGGGGGCAAGATCAGCCCCAGCATTTT | CASSLLRGQDQPQHF
TRBJ1-1 | . | . | TRBV7-9 | TGTGCCAGCAGGGCCGCAGGGTGGAACACTGAAGCTTTCTTT | CASRAAGWNTEAFF
TRBJ2-5 | . | . | TRBV10-3 | TGTGCCATCAGTGGGGCTGCTGTCGAGACCCAGTACTTC | CAISGAAVETQYF
TRBJ2-7 | . | . | TRBV7-8 | TGTGCCAGCGGACGGGGTACCTACGAGCAGTACTTC | CASGRGTYEQYF
TRBJ1-1 | . | TRBD1 | TRBV5-1 | TGCGCCAGCAGTTCCGGGACAGCCGAGACTGAAGCTTTCTTT | CASSSGTAETEAFF
TRBJ1-2 | . | . | TRBV28 | TGTGCCAGCAGTTCAGGGGTTGTAAGGACCCACCGGGGCTACACCTTC | CASSSGVVRTHRGYTF
TRBJ1-3 | . | . | TRBV6-6 | TGTGCCAGCAGTTACGGAGTTGGTGGAAACACCATATATTTT | CASSYGVGGNTIYF
TRBJ2-7 | . | TRBD2 | TRBV7-2 | TGTGCCAGCAGCCCACCGGGGGGTTCTGCTCTTGCCTACGAGCAGTACTTC | CASSPPGGSALAYEQYF
TRBJ2-5 | . | TRBD1 | TRBV19 | TGTGCCAGTGGTTTATACAGGGGAGAGACCCAGTACTTC | CASGLYRGETQYF
TRBJ2-1 | once | . | TRBV4-2 | TGTGCCAGCAGCCGAGGCGCTGGACAAAATGAGCAGTTCTTC | CASSRGAGQNEQFF